Listed here is a single T cell receptor beta chain. A clone one base away is much larger, so this may be a read error. This entry is derived from a study of tumor-infiltrating lymphocytes in primary liver carcinoma. A primer in the constant region served to generate TCR beta cDNA from 450 to 600 ng of total RNA. TCR beta libraries came from three nested multiplex PCR rounds using slightly modified ARM-PCR. Two initial PCR rounds of roughly 10 cycles each paired TRBV1-TRBV30 forward primers with a C-beta reverse primer. TCRdb re-called the multiplex PCR reads with MiXCR, one entry per CDR3 protein. The sample yields about 180,000 distinct CDR3 sequences, roughly three fifths seen once. Germline DNA was extracted alongside blood RNA, which was obtained from unsorted whole blood. Patients were treatment-naive with chronic HBV infection. The CDR3 sequence is 13 residues long. V was trimmed by 2 bases and J by 6 bases, leaving 11 bases between them. Per germline, CDR1 SGHAT and CDR2 FQDESV (reference sequence).

The clonotype originates from a man aged 40-49 years with primary liver carcinoma and hepatitis B virus infection. Sequencing was performed on peripheral blood. V is TRBV11-1 and J is TRBJ2-7; D is uncertain. As DNA, the CDR3 is TGTGCCAGCAGCTTACACGGAACCTGCGAGCAGTACTTC. This codes for CASSLHGTCEQYF.